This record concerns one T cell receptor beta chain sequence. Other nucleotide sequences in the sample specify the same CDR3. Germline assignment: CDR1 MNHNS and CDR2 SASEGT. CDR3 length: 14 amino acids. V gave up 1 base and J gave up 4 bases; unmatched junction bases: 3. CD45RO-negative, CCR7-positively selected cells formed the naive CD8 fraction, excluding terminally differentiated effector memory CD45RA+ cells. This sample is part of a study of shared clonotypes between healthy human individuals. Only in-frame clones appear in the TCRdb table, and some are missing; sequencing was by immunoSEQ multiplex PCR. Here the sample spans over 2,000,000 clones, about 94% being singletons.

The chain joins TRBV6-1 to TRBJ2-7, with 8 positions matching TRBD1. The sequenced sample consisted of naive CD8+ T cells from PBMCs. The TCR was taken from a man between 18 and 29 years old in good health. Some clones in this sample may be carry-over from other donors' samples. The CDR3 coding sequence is TGTGCCAGCAGTGAAGTCGGACAGGGTTACGAGCAGTACTTC. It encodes CASSEVGQGYEQYF.